The clone carrying this T cell receptor (beta chain) was detected ten times or more. To make TCR beta libraries, researchers used iRepertoire HTBI primers and Arm-PCR of CDR3 regions. TCRdb analysed the multiplex PCR reads with MiXCR anew, one entry per CDR3 protein. The sample holds 420,000 or so distinct CDR3 sequences, approximately 16% seen once. CDR1 SGHAT and CDR2 FQNNGV come from the germline V gene. The CDR3 consists of 15 residues. V shed 5 bases and J shed 0 bases, with 10 bases lying between them. The data belong to a study of regulatory T cells in long-lasting Graves disease. This sample's time point: newly diagnosed GD, antithyroid drugs for less than 3 months. From PBMCs, RNA was extracted and then used to make the TCR library. These same records also appear under a second study, on T cells in Graves' hyperthyroidism and ophthalmopathy. As reported in that work: Ophthalmopathy got predicted by the model a median about 6.7 months before its onset.

Sequenced here: peripheral blood mononuclear cells (PBMCs), sampled at new diagnosis, from a patient treated with antithyroid drugs. The TCR sequence derives from a woman younger than 35 with Graves disease. V and J are TRBV11-2 and TRBJ1-4, with D unresolved. The CDR3 DNA reads as TGTGCCAGCAGCCCCCGAATAGCAACTAATGAAAAACTGTTTTTT. Residues: CASSPRIATNEKLFF.